Below are 11 T cell receptor beta chains sequenced from a single sample in a study of cytomegalovirus exposure and HLA in healthy donors. In the PCR, 60 Vbeta and 13 Jbeta primers were used. Repertoires were generated with immunoSEQ multiplex PCR, while TCRdb's copy carries only in-frame clones and drops some. The sample yields some 240,000 clones, 78% seen once. Sequencing was performed on PBMCs. The receptors come from a male donor in good health and CMV-seronegative.

This chain uses TRBV18 with TRBJ2-2, with 7 bases matching TRBD1. This CDR3 is built from 15 residues. The ends lost 5 bases at V and 6 bases at J; junction bases unmatched: 9. Looked up from germline, CDR1 is KGHSH and CDR2 is LQKENI. CDR3 in DNA: TGTGCCAGCTCATCGGCAGGGGGTGTTCCCGGGGAGCTGTTTTTT. Translation: CASSSAGGVPGELFF.

The CDR3 sequence is CAISDSSGSSYNEQFF. The CDR3 bases are TGTGCCATCAGTGATTCTAGCGGGAGCTCCTACAATGAGCAGTTCTTC. The rearrangement joins TRBV10-3 to TRBJ2-1, with 10 bases matching TRBD2. The V gene end was trimmed by 3 bases and the J gene end by 0 bases; junction bases not matched to a gene: 2. Germline CDR1 is ENHRY and CDR2 is SYGVKD. The CDR3 runs 16 residues.

V is TRBV7-9 and J is TRBJ2-3; a possible D gene is TRBD2 (5 bases). The CDR3 totals 18 residues. Trimming cost V 5 bases and J 6 bases, with 27 bases left between them. The germline gives CDR1 SEHNR, CDR2 FQNEAQ (reference sequence). The CDR3 region is CASSEAQPLTSLFDTQYF. CDR3 bases: TGTGCCAGCAGCGAGGCACAACCCCTAACTAGTTTATTCGATACGCAGTATTTT.

The rearrangement joins TRBV4-1 to TRBJ1-2; 9 bases match TRBD1. The germline gives CDR1 MGHRA, CDR2 YSYEKL. The trim removed 5 bases at V and 7 bases at J, leaving 8 bases unmatched. The CDR3 covers 14 residues. CDR3 coding DNA: TGCGCCAGCAGCGTGGGGACAGGGCTTACTGGCTACACCTTC. Its protein product is CASSVGTGLTGYTF.

This rearrangement joins TRBV13 to TRBJ2-7; 10 nucleotides align to TRBD2. V gave up 3 bases and J gave up 5 bases; unmatched junction bases: 10. Germline V gene sequence: CDR1 PRHDT, CDR2 FYEKMQ (reference sequence). The CDR3 runs 16 residues. DNA for the CDR3: TGTGCCAGCAGCTTCAGACCGGGACTAGCGAGTAACGAGCAGTACTTC. This sequence encodes CASSFRPGLASNEQYF.

Notes on this clone: Other DNA sequences from this sample encode an identical CDR3 as well. V usage is TRBV29-1 and J usage is TRBJ1-2; D gene uncertain. Germline values: CDR1 SQVTM, CDR2 ANQGSEA. The CDR3 covers 16 residues. Trimming left V 3 bases short and J 1 base short, with 18 bases between. CDR3 protein: CSVEDLTAPFNYGYTF. Written as DNA, the CDR3 is TGCAGCGTTGAGGATCTTACAGCTCCCTTTAACTATGGCTACACCTTC.

The rearrangement joins TRBV7-8 to TRBJ2-7, with TRBD2 matching 9 bases. This CDR3 is built from 15 residues. CDR1 SGHVS and CDR2 FQNEAQ come from the germline V gene. The V gene end was trimmed by 5 bases and the J gene end by 4 bases; junction bases not matched to a gene: 9. The CDR3 DNA reads as TGTGCCAGCAGCAACCAAGCGGGAGGAATATACGAGCAGTACTTC. Its translation: CASSNQAGGIYEQYF.

The rearrangement uses TRBV27 and TRBJ1-2; the match to TRBD1 covers 9 bases. CDR3 size: 14 residues. Per germline, CDR1 MNHEY and CDR2 SMNVEV (reference sequence). Trimming at V came to 6 bases and at J to 6 bases, leaving 8 bases not matched to a gene. The chain's CDR3 is CASSLAGTGHGYTF. The CDR3 DNA sequence: TGTGCCAGCAGCCTAGCCGGGACAGGGCATGGCTACACCTTC.

This clone was recorded only once. The chain's CDR3 is CASTTYRTGLDYYGYTF. The CDR3 nucleotides are TGTGCCAGTACGACCTACCGGACAGGGCTGGACTACTATGGCTACACCTTC. This chain connects TRBV19 to TRBJ1-2, with 8 bases fitting TRBD1. The CDR3 is 17 residues long. The germline CDR1 and CDR2 sequences are LNHDA and SQIVND (reference sequence). V trimming: 7 bases; J trimming: 3 bases; junction bases outside the gene matches: 16.

Here the CDR3 reads CASSLDTLQETQYF. In DNA form, the CDR3 reads TGTGCCAGCAGCTTAGACACCTTACAAGAGACCCAGTACTTC. The rearrangement links TRBV7-8 to TRBJ2-5; D is uncertain. The length of the CDR3 is 14 residues. Between the trimmed V and J ends, which lost 1 base and 2 bases, there was a span of 8 bases. Germline CDR1 SGHVS, CDR2 FQNEAQ.

For this clone: Other DNA sequences in the same sample also yield this CDR3. The chain couples TRBV19 to TRBJ2-7; 9 nucleotides line up with TRBD1. Per germline, CDR1 LNHDA and CDR2 SQIVND (reference sequence). Losses at the gene ends were 5 bases for V and 3 bases for J; bases not matched to a gene: 5. The CDR3 has 14 residues. CDR3 nucleotide sequence: TGTGCCAGTAGTCCCGGGACAGGGCTCTACGAGCAGTACTTC. It yields the protein CASSPGTGLYEQYF.